Below are 26 T cell receptor beta chains sequenced from a single sample in a study of blood T cells in healthy people across ages. The authors ran a second PCR of about 7 to 11 cycles using a sample-barcoded 5' primer and a J-beta primer mix. From the 5' RACE reads, TCRdb called clonotypes with MiXCR, one entry per CDR3 protein. The table lists 650,000 to 1,000,000 distinct CDR3 sequences, 35% to 40% of them singletons. The sequencing input was blood. The receptors here all came from a young man in good health.

The rearrangement uses TRBV4-2 and TRBJ1-5; D uncertain. Trimming removed 0 bases at V and 4 bases at J, with 7 bases between. The CDR3 contains 14 residues. Germline V gene data show CDR1 as LGHNA and CDR2 as YNFKEQ. The CDR3 protein is CASSQDGTNQPQHF. CDR3 nucleotide sequence: TGTGCCAGCAGCCAAGATGGAACGAATCAGCCCCAGCATTTT.

The chain combines TRBV15 with TRBJ2-3; 10 bases agree with TRBD1. Germline trimming cut 3 bases from V and 6 bases from J; bases unmatched to any gene: 12. The length of the CDR3 is 17 residues. The germline CDR1 and CDR2 sequences are LNHNV and YYDKDF (reference sequence). In DNA form, the CDR3 reads TGTGCCACCAGCAGTCCCGGGACAGGGGTCAGTGGGGATACGCAGTATTTT. Protein sequence: CATSSPGTGVSGDTQYF.

The sample holds a few counts of this clonotype. This chain connects TRBV10-3 to TRBJ2-5; maybe TRBD1 (6 bases). V was clipped by 11 bases and J by 11 bases, with 27 bases between them. The germline V gene encodes CDR1 ENHRY and CDR2 SYGVKD. The CDR3 loop spans 14 amino acids. Here the CDR3 DNA reads TGTGCCTCCCGACAGGACCTCCTCTACAATGAGCAGTACTTC. Protein product: CASRQDLLYNEQYF.

This sequence joins TRBV5-1 and TRBJ1-1; 8 positions agree with TRBD1. V lost 0 bases and J lost 11; bases outside the gene matches: 9. CDR1 and CDR2 from the germline V gene are SGHRS and YFSETQ. This CDR3 contains 14 residues. DNA of the CDR3: TGCGCCAGCAGCTTGGGACAGGGGCTACCCGAGGCTTTCTTT. This codes for CASSLGQGLPEAFF.

The V gene is TRBV20-1, the J gene TRBJ2-3; D unclear. The V gene lost 6 bases and the J gene lost 0 bases, with 10 bases spanning the gap. Germline CDR1 is DFQATT and CDR2 is SNEGSKA (reference sequence). The CDR3 has 13 amino acids. CDR3 sequence: CSATDKSTDTQYF. The CDR3 DNA sequence: TGCAGTGCCACAGATAAGAGCACAGATACGCAGTATTTT.

This clonotype was found a few times. This chain joins TRBV4-1 and TRBJ1-4; TRBD1 matches at 12 bases. The V and J ends lost 3 bases and 6 bases, in that order; junction bases with no gene match: 2. This CDR3 region has 15 residues. Looked up from germline, CDR1 is MGHRA and CDR2 is YSYEKL. The CDR3 spells CASSQGTGGYEKLFF. In DNA, the CDR3 is TGCGCCAGCAGCCAGGGGACAGGGGGCTATGAAAAACTGTTTTTT.

V and J are TRBV2 and TRBJ2-2, with D uncertain. Trimming stripped 7 bases from V and 4 bases from J, with 4 bases between. This CDR3 is built from 11 residues. CDR1 and CDR2 (germline): SNHLY, FYNNEI. For the CDR3, the DNA is TGTGCCAGCACGGGCACCGGGGAGCTGTTTTTT. Translated, it gives CASTGTGELFF.

The J gene is TRBJ1-5, the V gene TRBV4-2; 7 nucleotides agree with TRBD1. This CDR3 has 16 amino acids. Germline assignment: CDR1 LGHNA and CDR2 YNFKEQ. Germline trimming cut 0 bases from V and 3 bases from J; bases unmatched to any gene: 5. For the CDR3, the DNA is TGTGCCAGCAGCCAAGACCAGGGGGAGAACAATCAGCCCCAGCATTTT. Protein sequence: CASSQDQGENNQPQHF.

This clonotype was recorded a few times. The chain joins TRBV9 to TRBJ2-1; 9 nucleotides agree with TRBD1. This CDR3 has 16 residues. CDR1 and CDR2 from the germline V gene are SGDLS and YYNGEE. V dropped 4 bases and J dropped 1; count of bases not matched to a gene: 6. CDR3 DNA: TGTGCCAGCAGCATTACAGGGGGCCCTTCCTACAATGAGCAGTTCTTC. It is translated as CASSITGGPSYNEQFF.

This clonotype was seen repeatedly, ten times or more. The chain uses TRBV7-2 and TRBJ2-1, with unresolved D. Germline CDR1 reads SGHTA; CDR2 reads FQGNSA. This CDR3 has 14 residues. Trimming left V 1 base short and J 3 bases short, with 7 bases between. CDR3 loop: CASSLGLHYNEQFF. The CDR3 DNA reads as TGTGCCAGCAGCTTAGGCCTGCACTACAATGAGCAGTTCTTC. The complete variable domain, with remaining parts taken from reference TRBV7-2 and TRBJ2-1, reads GAGVSQSPSNKVTEKGKDVELRCDPISGHTALYWYRQSLGQGLEFLIYFQGNSAPDKSGLPSDRFSAERTGGSVSTLTIQRTQQEDSAVYLCASSLGLHYNEQFFGPGTRLTVL.

This clonotype was counted many times. V is TRBV12-3 or TRBV12-4 and J is TRBJ1-5; D is possibly TRBD1 (6 bases). This CDR3 has 16 amino acids. The V and J ends lost 5 bases and 2 bases respectively, with 16 bases between them. This chain's CDR3 is CASSPSGGLGNQPQHF. DNA of the CDR3: TGTGCCAGCAGTCCCTCGGGGGGGCTCGGCAATCAGCCCCAGCATTTT.

The V and J genes are TRBV18 and TRBJ1-2; perhaps TRBD1 as D (6 bases). This CDR3 region has 14 residues. Trimming took off 3 bases at V and 2 bases at J, with 10 bases between the two ends. Per the germline V gene, CDR1 is KGHSH and CDR2 is LQKENI. The CDR3 DNA is TGTGCCAGCTCACCGACAGGCAACAACTATGGCTACACCTTC. It codes for CASSPTGNNYGYTF. Filled out from reference TRBV18 and TRBJ1-2, the complete variable domain reads NAGVMQNPRHLVRRRGQEARLRCSPMKGHSHVYWYRQLPEEGLKFMVYLQKENIIDESGMPKERFSAEFPKEGPSILRIQQVVRGDSAAYFCASSPTGNNYGYTFGSGTRLTVV.

V usage is TRBV2 and J usage is TRBJ2-7; D might be TRBD1 (5 bases). The CDR3 extends over 14 amino acids. Trimming left V 6 bases short and J 7 bases short, with 19 bases between. Germline CDR1 and CDR2: SNHLY and FYNNEI. CDR3 DNA: TGTGCCAGCAGCCCCCGAGACAGAAACAATGAGCAGTACTTC. Amino acid sequence: CASSPRDRNNEQYF.

The table lists this clonotype with a few counts. V and J are TRBV4-3 and TRBJ1-2, with TRBD1 matching 9 bases. V lost 4 bases and J lost 7; bases outside the gene matches: 10. Germline loops: CDR1 LGHNA, CDR2 YSLEER. This CDR3 contains 15 residues. The CDR3 DNA is TGCGCCAGCAGCCTGGGGGACAGGGATCGACGTGGCTACACCTTC. Amino acids: CASSLGDRDRRGYTF.

In this sample, this clonotype turned up a few times. The chain is built from TRBV7-9 and TRBJ2-7; D unclear. The CDR3 sequence is 14 residues long. The germline V gene encodes CDR1 SEHNR and CDR2 FQNEAQ (reference sequence). Trimming removed 4 bases at V and 2 bases at J, with 12 bases between. CDR3 sequence: CASSSIRTTYEQYF. CDR3 nucleotide sequence: TGTGCCAGCAGCTCTATCCGCACGACCTACGAGCAGTACTTC. Complete variable domain (other parts from reference TRBV7-9 and TRBJ2-7): DTGVSQNPRHKITKRGQNVTFRCDPISEHNRLYWYRQTLGQGPEFLTYFQNEAQLEKSRLLSDRFSAERPKGSFSTLEIQRTEQGDSAMYLCASSSIRTTYEQYFGPGTRLTVT.

The chain uses TRBV29-1 and TRBJ2-2, with D perhaps TRBD1 (5 bases). The CDR3 spans 17 residues. CDR1 and CDR2 (germline): SQVTM, ANQGSEA. The V and J ends lost 6 bases and 0 bases respectively, with 20 bases between them. The CDR3 nucleotides are TGCAGCGTGGGGCCAGGGCAAATAGGCGCGAACACCGGGGAGCTGTTTTTT. It is translated as CSVGPGQIGANTGELFF.

This clonotype was observed at least ten times. V usage is TRBV4-3 and J usage is TRBJ2-7; 8 positions match TRBD1. V dropped 0 bases and J dropped 2; count of bases not matched to a gene: 12. CDR3 size: 18 residues. Germline-derived CDR1 and CDR2 are LGHNA and YSLEER. CDR3 amino acids: CASSQDILGTGGTYEQYF. CDR3 DNA: TGCGCCAGCAGCCAAGATATCTTGGGAACAGGGGGTACCTACGAGCAGTACTTC.

This rearrangement joins TRBV5-1 to TRBJ1-2; tentative D call: TRBD1 (5 bases). CDR3 length: 15 amino acids. V was clipped by 3 bases and J by 3 bases, with 15 bases between them. The germline V gene encodes CDR1 SGHRS and CDR2 YFSETQ. The CDR3, as DNA: TGCGCCAGCAGCTCCTTAGCGAGGGGCGACTATGGCTACACCTTC. Amino acids: CASSSLARGDYGYTF.

This clonotype was observed a few times. DNA for the CDR3: TGCAGTGCTAGAGATCAGGTATCCGATGAGCAGTACTTC. It codes for CSARDQVSDEQYF. V usage is TRBV20-1 and J usage is TRBJ2-7, with D unclear. Trimming removed 0 bases from V and 7 bases from J, with 13 bases in between. Per the germline V gene, CDR1 is DFQATT and CDR2 is SNEGSKA (reference sequence). CDR3 size: 13 residues.

Comments on this clonotype: One junction end does not reproduce the germline sequence, and a read error may be involved. This chain connects TRBV5-1 to TRBJ2-5; maybe TRBD2 (6 bases). Germline values: CDR1 SGHRS, CDR2 YFSETQ. This CDR3 comprises 14 residues. CDR3 sequence reads: CVSSTRDFQETQYF. DNA for the CDR3: TGCGTCAGCAGCACCCGGGACTTCCAAGAGACCCAGTACTTC.

The chain joins TRBV21-1 to TRBJ2-5. TRBV21-1 is listed as a pseudogene. The CDR3 is 13 amino acids. The DNA for the CDR3 is TGTGCCAGCAGCCCTAAATTCAAAGAGACCCAGTACTTC. Its translation is CASSPKFKETQYF.

The gene calls are TRBV4-3 and TRBJ1-6; 8 bases map to TRBD1. Germline V lookup: CDR1 LGHNA, CDR2 YSLEER. The CDR3 is 15 amino acids. With 0 bases clipped from V and 10 bases from J, the junction kept 5 bases outside the gene matches. The CDR3 DNA reads as TGCGCCAGCAGCCAAGATACCAGGGGGCACTCACCCCTCCACTTT. Its translation is CASSQDTRGHSPLHF.

The chain combines TRBV7-3 with TRBJ2-3; 9 bases map to TRBD2. Germline lookup yields CDR1 SGHTA and CDR2 FQGTGA. There are 17 residues in the CDR3. Trimming removed 5 bases from V and 3 bases from J; junction bases left unmatched: 12. In DNA form, the CDR3 reads TGTGCCAGCAGCCCGCAAAGTCGCGGGGGGGGTACAGATACGCAGTATTTT. This codes for CASSPQSRGGGTDTQYF. Filled out from reference TRBV7-3 and TRBJ2-3, the complete variable domain reads GAGVSQTPSNKVTEKGKYVELRCDPISGHTALYWYRQSLGQGPEFLIYFQGTGAADDSGLPNDRFFAVRPEGSVSTLKIQRTERGDSAVYLCASSPQSRGGGTDTQYFGPGTRLTVL.

On this clonotype: Mismatch with germline at one junction end may stem from a read error. The V gene is TRBV7-9, the J gene TRBJ2-7, with D maybe TRBD1 (5 bases). This CDR3 is 14 amino acids long. Germline CDR1 reads SEHNR; CDR2 reads FQNEAQ (reference sequence). Here the CDR3 reads CASTLGESSYEQYF. The DNA for the CDR3 is TGTGCCAGCACCTTAGGGGAAAGCTCCTACGAGCAGTACTTC.

The rearrangement uses TRBV2 and TRBJ2-2, with D uncertain. The ends were cut back, 8 bases at V and 4 bases at J, with 17 bases in the middle. Germline lookup yields CDR1 SNHLY and CDR2 FYNNEI. The CDR3 consists of 15 residues. The CDR3, as DNA: TGTGCCAGCCAGCCCGGACGAGCTGGCACCGGGGAGCTGTTTTTT. Amino acid sequence: CASQPGRAGTGELFF.

V usage is TRBV6-2 or TRBV6-3 and J usage is TRBJ2-3; tentative D call: TRBD2 (7 bases). Germline assignment: CDR1 MNHEY and CDR2 SVGEGT. The CDR3 consists of 18 residues. With 0 bases removed from V and 0 bases from J, the gap between germline ends came to 16 bases. The CDR3 DNA reads as TGTGCCAGCAGTTACTCGGGGGGCAGCGGGGCCAGCACAGATACGCAGTATTTT. It yields the protein CASSYSGGSGASTDTQYF.